The 8 T cell receptor beta chains reported below all come from one sample, sequenced in a study of human T cells and chemical hapten exposure (dated by TCRdb to the early 2020s). Receptor amplification or capture employed RACE. The reads were generated on a NextSeq 500. The raw public reads went through TCRdb reprocessing: fastp at Q25, MiXCR clone calling, in-frame beta chains kept. Entries are consolidated by CDR3 protein sequence, retaining the most common genes and DNA. The sample table records fewer than 500,000 distinct CDR3 sequences; 4.8% of these occur just once. The top ten clonotypes cover under 3% of the sample. Per the publication, the time point label means: patch test 1, 2 weeks after DPC sensitization. Explained via the paper, the treatment or condition label denotes: therapeutic diphenylcyclopropenone sensitization with weekly scalp DPC. The starting material was whole blood, obtained in connection with sensitization to the hapten diphenylcyclopropenone (DPC). All receptors derive from a woman aged 45-60 years with alopecia areata. Some clones in this sample may be carry-over from other donors' samples.

This clonotype has a count of ten or more. The CDR3 DNA reads TGTGCTAGTGGTTTGGCCCTCGGACAGGCGGACATGCAAGAGACCCAGTACTTC. Translating gives CASGLALGQADMQETQYF. The chain has TRBV12-5 and TRBJ2-5; 7 bases agree with TRBD1. The CDR3 covers 18 residues. The germline CDR1 and CDR2 sequences are LGHNT and FRNRAP. The trim removed 1 base at V and 2 bases at J, leaving 13 bases unmatched.

This clonotype was found many times. The V gene is TRBV7-2, the J gene TRBJ2-5; 10 nucleotides match TRBD2. Germline V gives CDR1 SGHTA, CDR2 FQGNSA. The CDR3 runs to 17 residues. The V and J ends lost 1 base and 1 base, in that order; junction bases with no gene match: 6. The chain's CDR3 is CASSLDRLAGFQETQYF. CDR3 DNA: TGTGCCAGCAGCTTAGATCGACTAGCGGGCTTCCAAGAGACCCAGTACTTC.

The chain is built from TRBV2 and TRBJ1-5; D may be TRBD1 (5 bases). Germline CDR1 and CDR2: SNHLY and FYNNEI. The CDR3 is 14 amino acids. V was clipped by 2 bases and J by 7 bases, with 12 bases between them. DNA of the CDR3: TGTGCCAGCAGTGAAATGGGGGGTTGGCAGCCCCAGCATTTT. This encodes CASSEMGGWQPQHF.

This clonotype has ten or more counts. This rearrangement joins TRBV28 to TRBJ2-2, with a tentative D call TRBD1 (6 bases). This CDR3 region has 15 residues. The ends were cut back, 4 bases at V and 4 bases at J, with 13 bases in the middle. The V gene's germline CDR1 is MDHEN and CDR2 SYDVKM. The CDR3 DNA is TGTGCCAGCAGTTCCGGGACAAGGGTCACCGGGGAGCTGTTTTTT. It codes for CASSSGTRVTGELFF. The entire variable domain, with the rest obtained from reference TRBV28 and TRBJ2-2, is as follows: DVKVTQSSRYLVKRTGEKVFLECVQDMDHENMFWYRQDPGLGLRLIYFSYDVKMKEKGDIPEGYSVSREKKERFSLILESASTNQTSMYLCASSSGTRVTGELFFGEGSRLTVL.

This clonotype was observed a handful of times. The CDR3 DNA reads TGCGCCAGCAGCCAAGGGGTACGAGATACGCAGTATTTT. Residues: CASSQGVRDTQYF. This chain joins TRBV4-1 and TRBJ2-3, with D unresolved. Germline V gene data show CDR1 as MGHRA and CDR2 as YSYEKL. V shed 1 base and J shed 5 bases, with 7 bases lying between them. This CDR3 has 13 residues.

In this sample, this clonotype turned up many times. The chain couples TRBV5-1 to TRBJ2-5; maybe TRBD1 (6 bases). CDR3 length: 16 amino acids. Germline CDR1 reads SGHRS; CDR2 reads YFSETQ. V shed 0 bases and J shed 2 bases, with 14 bases lying between them. CDR3 DNA: TGCGCCAGCAGCTTGGGGGCAGGGGCCCAACAAGAGACCCAGTACTTC. It yields the protein CASSLGAGAQQETQYF.

This clonotype was recorded many times. The CDR3 region has the DNA TGCAGCGCCGCCGGACTAGCGGGAGTTGGTGAGCAGTACTTC. It encodes CSAAGLAGVGEQYF. The chain is built from TRBV29-1 and TRBJ2-7; 13 positions match TRBD2. This CDR3 is 14 amino acids long. CDR1 and CDR2 (germline): SQVTM, ANQGSEA. V lost 7 bases and J lost 7; bases outside the gene matches: 10.

This clonotype was recorded at least ten times. The chain joins TRBV2 to TRBJ1-1, with D possibly being TRBD1 (5 bases). The germline V gene encodes CDR1 SNHLY and CDR2 FYNNEI. V was clipped by 1 base and J by 8 bases, with 11 bases between them. The CDR3 consists of 13 residues. The CDR3, as DNA: TGTGCCAGCAGTGAAGGCAGGGCGGAGGAAGCTTTCTTT. This codes for CASSEGRAEEAFF.